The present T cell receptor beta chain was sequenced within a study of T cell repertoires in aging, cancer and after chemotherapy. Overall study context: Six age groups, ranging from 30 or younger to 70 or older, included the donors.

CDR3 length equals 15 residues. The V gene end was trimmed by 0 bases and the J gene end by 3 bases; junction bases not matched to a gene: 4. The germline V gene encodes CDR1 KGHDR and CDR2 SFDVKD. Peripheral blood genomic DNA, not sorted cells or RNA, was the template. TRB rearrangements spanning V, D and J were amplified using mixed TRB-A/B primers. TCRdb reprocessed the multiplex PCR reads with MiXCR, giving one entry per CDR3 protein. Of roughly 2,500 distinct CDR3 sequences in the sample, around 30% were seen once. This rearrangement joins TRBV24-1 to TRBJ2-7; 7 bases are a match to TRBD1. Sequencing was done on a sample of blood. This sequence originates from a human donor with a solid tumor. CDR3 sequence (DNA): TGTGCCACCAGTGATTTGGGACAGGCGGTCTACGAGCAGTACTTC. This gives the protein CATSDLGQAVYEQYF.